This T cell receptor beta chain was sequenced during a study of tumor and adjacent non-tumor tissue in lung cancer. Study as a whole: There were about twelve adenocarcinoma, a couple of squamous cell carcinoma and 1 small cell lung cancer cases.

The germline V and J ends were trimmed by 9 bases and 0 bases, with 15 bases remaining between them. This CDR3 has 15 amino acids. This sample's RNA came from whole unsorted tissue. Between August and November 2014, newly diagnosed, chemotherapy-naive lung cancer patients underwent thoracic surgery in China. TCRbeta libraries were built with three rounds of nested PCR, modified from ARM-PCR. TCRdb reprocessed the multiplex PCR reads via MiXCR and lists one record per CDR3 protein. The sample yields over 110,000 distinct CDR3 sequences, approximately 64% seen once. Study outcomes and limitations: In normal lung, the top 100 clones were significantly more dominant than in tumor. Compared with tumor, normal lung showed significantly lower TCR diversity.

A remark on this clonotype: The target antigen is unknown.

The source material was lung tumor tissue. The receptor was isolated from a man aged 55 to 70 with small cell lung cancer. The chain links TRBV12-3 or TRBV12-4 to TRBJ1-5; TRBD1 might be the D (6 bases). The CDR3 DNA reads TGTGCCAGTGGTTTGGGGGGACATAGCAATCAGCCCCAGCATTTT. It is translated as CASGLGGHSNQPQHF.